This entry lists 4 T cell receptor beta chains sequenced from one sample in a study of blood T cell repertoires in COVID-19. Only in-frame clones appear in the TCRdb table, and some are missing; sequencing was by immunoSEQ multiplex PCR. The data hold 150,000 to 200,000 clones, with approximately 84% observed a single time. The sequenced sample consisted of PBMCs or T cells enriched from blood (not recorded which). Source of these receptors: a human donor with acute COVID-19. The donor label of this sample is uncertain.

The rearrangement uses TRBV5-1 and TRBJ1-2; 8 positions match TRBD1. V shed 4 bases, J shed 4 bases, and the junction held 9 bases outside the gene matches. CDR3 length equals 15 residues. Germline CDR1 SGHRS, CDR2 YFSETQ. This CDR3 reads CASSAQQGVGYGYTF. The CDR3 coding sequence is TGCGCCAGCAGCGCACAACAGGGGGTTGGCTATGGCTACACCTTC.

This clone was recorded only once. This chain uses TRBV3-1 (or the pseudogene TRBV3-2) with TRBJ1-3, with D hard to call. This CDR3 spans 13 amino acids. Per germline, CDR1 LGHDT and CDR2 YNNKEL (reference sequence). Trimming took off 0 bases at V and 7 bases at J, with 7 bases between the two ends. The CDR3 sequence is CASSQETFNTIYF. The CDR3 coding sequence is TGTGCCAGCAGCCAAGAGACATTCAACACCATATATTTT.

The chain recombines TRBV27 with TRBJ2-7, with 7 bases identical to TRBD1. The CDR3 is 16 amino acids. After removal of 3 bases from V and 2 bases from J, the junction contained 10 bases not matched to a gene. Germline V gene lookup returns CDR1 MNHEY and CDR2 SMNVEV (reference sequence). The CDR3 loop reads CASSFFPTGATYEQYF. For the CDR3, the DNA is TGTGCCAGCAGTTTTTTTCCTACAGGGGCCACCTACGAGCAGTACTTC.

The CDR3 DNA reads TGCAGCGCGCAGGAGGGAATGAACACTGAAGCTTTCTTT. Amino acids: CSAQEGMNTEAFF. The chain is built from TRBV29-1 and TRBJ1-1, with D unclear. Germline V CDR1 and CDR2: SQVTM, ANQGSEA. V was clipped by 7 bases and J by 0 bases, with 12 bases between them. The CDR3 is 13 amino acids.